These 30 T cell receptor beta chains share one sample of origin, sequenced in a study of T cell repertoires in cytomegalovirus infection. Their antigens are not known. TCRdb passed the reads through MiXCR, listing each CDR3 protein once. The table records hundreds of thousands of distinct CDR3 sequences, approximately 42% of them present only once. The sample here was cultured PBMCs, taken from culture after CMV antigen stimulation. The receptors stem from a human donor in good health (CMV status not recorded). Some clones in this sample may be carry-over from other donors' samples.

This clonotype was seen a handful of times. The chain links TRBV11-2 to TRBJ1-4; 7 bases align to TRBD1. The germline gives CDR1 SGHAT, CDR2 FQNNGV. The CDR3 extends over 14 amino acids. The ends lost 6 bases at V and 5 bases at J; junction bases unmatched: 6. The CDR3 DNA follows: TGTGCCAGCAGGACGACAGGGAAAAATGAAAAACTGTTTTTT. This translates into CASRTTGKNEKLFF. Variable domain in full (rest from reference TRBV11-2 and TRBJ1-4): EAGVAQSPRYKIIEKRQSVAFWCNPISGHATLYWYQQILGQGPKLLIQFQNNGVVDDSQLPKDRFSAERLKGVDSTLKIQPAKLEDSAVYLCASRTTGKNEKLFFGSGTQLSVL.

The chain links TRBV2 to TRBJ1-5; D not certain. The germline V gene has CDR1 SNHLY and CDR2 FYNNEI. V lost 3 bases and J lost 3, with 12 bases in between. This CDR3 is built from 15 residues. The CDR3 is CASSERGLINQPQHF. The CDR3 region has the DNA TGTGCCAGCAGTGAGAGAGGTCTGATCAATCAGCCCCAGCATTTT.

This clonotype was seen a few times. J is TRBJ2-7 and V is TRBV4-1; unclear D gene. The CDR3 is made up of 12 amino acids. Germline loops: CDR1 MGHRA, CDR2 YSYEKL. Trimming cost V 0 bases and J 8 bases, with 8 bases left between them. The CDR3, as DNA: TGCGCCAGCAGCCAAGATGGAACCAAGCAGTACTTC. Protein product: CASSQDGTKQYF.

This clonotype was picked up one time. The chain links TRBV19 to TRBJ1-1, with unresolved D. The V gene lost 3 bases and the J gene lost 1 base, with 6 bases spanning the gap. The CDR3 runs 13 residues. Germline V gene lookup returns CDR1 LNHDA and CDR2 SQIVND (reference sequence). For the CDR3, the DNA is TGTGCCAGTAGTATGCTGGGGAACACTGAAGCTTTCTTT. It codes for CASSMLGNTEAFF.

The chain joins TRBV12-3 or TRBV12-4 to TRBJ2-1; TRBD2 might be the D (6 bases). The CDR3 has 14 residues. Trimming pared 0 bases from V and 5 bases from J, leaving 8 bases between. The CDR3 loop reads CASSLAWGDNEQFF. CDR3 nucleotides: TGTGCCAGCAGTTTAGCGTGGGGGGACAATGAGCAGTTCTTC.

In its sample, this clonotype was seen a few times. The CDR3: CASSLQAFPGNEQFF. CDR3 coding DNA: TGTGCCAGCAGCTTACAGGCCTTCCCCGGCAATGAGCAGTTCTTC. This sequence joins TRBV11-2 and TRBJ2-1; D is undetermined. Germline CDR1 and CDR2: SGHAT and FQNNGV. The CDR3 has 15 residues. V was clipped by 2 bases and J by 6 bases, with 14 bases between them.

The rearrangement joins TRBV2 to TRBJ1-5; maybe TRBD1 (5 bases). Trimming took off 6 bases at V and 9 bases at J, with 18 bases between the two ends. The CDR3 length is 14 residues. Germline loops: CDR1 SNHLY, CDR2 FYNNEI. The DNA for the CDR3 is TGTGCCAGCAGCTCGGGGGAGGGCCGGGGGCCCCAGCATTTT. Translating it yields CASSSGEGRGPQHF.

This clonotype showed up just a few times. This rearrangement joins TRBV7-6 to TRBJ2-5; the D gene is possibly TRBD2 (6 bases). CDR3 size: 14 residues. V was pared by 7 bases and J by 2 bases, with 14 bases between. Germline V gives CDR1 SGHVS, CDR2 FNYEAQ. As DNA, the CDR3 is TGTGCCAGCAAGCCCGTAGGACTACAAGAGACCCAGTACTTC. Protein sequence: CASKPVGLQETQYF.

The rearrangement links TRBV6-8 to TRBJ2-5, with D maybe TRBD2 (5 bases). The CDR3 spans 13 residues. V was trimmed by 7 bases and J by 5 bases, leaving 14 bases between them. Germline lookup yields CDR1 MNHGY and CDR2 SAAAGT. CDR3 in amino acids: CASTLGVRETQYF. DNA for the CDR3: TGTGCCAGCACCTTGGGAGTCCGCGAGACCCAGTACTTC.

This clonotype was seen a handful of times. The chain uses TRBV4-1 and TRBJ2-7; D uncertain. Germline V gene lookup returns CDR1 MGHRA and CDR2 YSYEKL. The CDR3 consists of 17 residues. Trimming shortened V by 4 bases and J by 2 bases, and 21 bases separated the two germline ends. CDR3 coding DNA: TGCGCCAGCAGCCTTCCTGGCCCAAGGAGCCCTACCTACGAGCAGTACTTC. Protein product: CASSLPGPRSPTYEQYF.

This clonotype has only a few counts. This chain joins TRBV28 and TRBJ2-7; the match to TRBD1 covers 7 bases. The CDR3 is 16 amino acids. CDR1 MDHEN and CDR2 SYDVKM come from the germline V gene. The V and J ends lost 1 base and 5 bases, in that order; junction bases with no gene match: 11. CDR3 region: CASSLFGQDLFNEQYF. The CDR3 bases are TGTGCCAGCAGTTTATTCGGACAGGATCTTTTCAACGAGCAGTACTTC.

This clonotype has more than one count but fewer than ten. The chain recombines TRBV24-1 with TRBJ2-1; 7 bases line up with TRBD2. This CDR3 has 16 amino acids. Trimming cost V 5 bases and J 0 bases; bases outside gene matches: 6. Germline loops: CDR1 KGHDR, CDR2 SFDVKD. The CDR3 DNA is TGTGCCACCAGTGCCCCCGGGAGGCTCTCCTACAATGAGCAGTTCTTC. Amino acids: CATSAPGRLSYNEQFF.

The V gene is TRBV7-2, the J gene TRBJ2-7; a weak D match, TRBD2 (6 bases). Trimming left V 2 bases short and J 0 bases short, with 8 bases between. This CDR3 spans 14 amino acids. Germline V CDR1 and CDR2: SGHTA, FQGNSA. In DNA form, the CDR3 reads TGTGCCAGCAGCTTACAGCGGGCCTCCTACGAGCAGTACTTC. This translates into CASSLQRASYEQYF.

The rearrangement uses TRBV7-8 and TRBJ2-5, with 9 bases matching TRBD1. The CDR3 has 17 residues. The germline V gene has CDR1 SGHVS and CDR2 FQNEAQ. V dropped 1 base and J dropped 3; count of bases not matched to a gene: 9. CDR3 protein: CASSLVSMGQGEETQYF. The CDR3 coding sequence is TGTGCCAGCAGCTTAGTTAGTATGGGACAGGGTGAAGAGACCCAGTACTTC.

V and J are TRBV28 and TRBJ1-2; 8 bases are shared with TRBD1. The CDR3 has 15 amino acids. J gave up 2 bases and V 4 bases, and 6 bases lay outside the gene matches. The germline V gene has CDR1 MDHEN and CDR2 SYDVKM. The CDR3 is CASSWEDRENYGYTF. CDR3 in DNA: TGTGCCAGCAGTTGGGAGGACAGGGAAAACTATGGCTACACCTTC.

The genes are TRBV12-3 or TRBV12-4 and TRBJ2-1, with D maybe TRBD2 (6 bases). This CDR3 is built from 14 residues. Trimming stripped 0 bases from V and 8 bases from J, with 11 bases between. CDR3 sequence (DNA): TGTGCCAGCAGTTTAGCGCTACGGGAGTATGAGCAGTTCTTC. It encodes CASSLALREYEQFF.

This clonotype has just a few counts. V usage is TRBV7-2 and J usage is TRBJ1-1; D remains ambiguous. Trimming shortened V by 3 bases and J by 1 base, and 15 bases separated the two germline ends. This CDR3 is 16 amino acids long. Germline V lookup: CDR1 SGHTA, CDR2 FQGNSA. The CDR3 spells CASSFAGRPSNTEAFF. The CDR3 nucleotides are TGTGCCAGCAGCTTCGCGGGGAGACCTTCGAACACTGAAGCTTTCTTT.

This clonotype was counted many times. V usage is TRBV14 and J usage is TRBJ2-1, with 8 bases matching TRBD2. CDR1 and CDR2 (germline): SGHDN, FVKESK. The J segment lost 3 bases and the V segment lost 4 bases, leaving 8 bases of the junction unmatched. The CDR3 contains 16 residues. As DNA, the CDR3 is TGTGCCAGCAGCCCTTATAGCGGGGTGGACTACAATGAGCAGTTCTTC. As protein: CASSPYSGVDYNEQFF.

The genes are TRBV7-9 and TRBJ2-5; no firm D call. The CDR3 extends over 15 amino acids. The germline CDR1 and CDR2 sequences are SEHNR and FQNEAQ (reference sequence). V shed 0 bases and J shed 2 bases, with 10 bases lying between them. The CDR3 DNA follows: TGTGCCAGCAGCTTAGCGCATGGAAGACAAGAGACCCAGTACTTC. This sequence encodes CASSLAHGRQETQYF.

This clonotype has more than one count but fewer than ten. The V call is TRBV7-2, the J call TRBJ2-5; the match to TRBD2 covers 10 bases. Unmatched junction bases numbered 6, after V lost 3 bases and J lost 2 bases. There are 16 residues in the CDR3. Germline CDR1 is SGHTA and CDR2 is FQGNSA. This CDR3 is CASSLGLARLQETQYF. The CDR3 bases are TGTGCCAGCAGCTTGGGACTAGCGCGATTACAAGAGACCCAGTACTTC.

This clonotype was seen only a few times. The chain joins TRBV7-2 to TRBJ1-4; D gene ambiguous. The CDR3 sequence is 13 residues long. V lost 2 bases and J lost 8, with 9 bases in between. Germline V gives CDR1 SGHTA, CDR2 FQGNSA. CDR3 amino acids: CASSLFDQEKLFF. In DNA form, the CDR3 reads TGTGCCAGCAGCTTATTTGATCAGGAAAAACTGTTTTTT.

The chain couples TRBV27 to TRBJ2-3; no firm D call. V lost 0 bases, J lost 5 bases, and 12 bases lay in between. This CDR3 comprises 15 residues. Per the germline V gene, CDR1 is MNHEY and CDR2 is SMNVEV (reference sequence). CDR3: CASSLSPWGRDTQYF. CDR3 bases: TGTGCCAGCAGTTTATCTCCGTGGGGTAGAGATACGCAGTATTTT.

In this sample, this clonotype turned up many times. The rearrangement uses TRBV7-2 and TRBJ2-1; D is possibly TRBD2 (6 bases). CDR1 is SGHTA and CDR2 is FQGNSA in the germline V gene. There are 15 residues in the CDR3. V was clipped by 1 base and J by 0 bases, with 7 bases between them. For the CDR3, the DNA is TGTGCCAGCAGCTTAGTGGGAGGCTCCTACAATGAGCAGTTCTTC. Translating gives CASSLVGGSYNEQFF.

This clonotype occurred a few times. This chain uses TRBV27 with TRBJ2-5, with TRBD1 identical over 9 bases. V trimming: 5 bases; J trimming: 4 bases; junction bases outside the gene matches: 8. The CDR3 covers 15 residues. In germline, CDR1 is MNHEY, CDR2 SMNVEV (reference sequence). This CDR3 reads CASSPTGQGPETQYF. For the CDR3, the DNA is TGTGCCAGCAGTCCAACGGGACAGGGTCCAGAGACCCAGTACTTC.

There are a few counts of this clonotype. V and J are TRBV29-1 and TRBJ2-5; 9 nucleotides line up with TRBD2. Germline V gene data show CDR1 as SQVTM and CDR2 as ANQGSEA. The CDR3 extends over 14 amino acids. V gave up 7 bases and J gave up 3 bases; unmatched junction bases: 9. The CDR3 protein is CSAPGTSREETQYF. Here the CDR3 DNA reads TGCAGCGCTCCCGGGACTAGCAGAGAAGAGACCCAGTACTTC.

The chain recombines TRBV7-6 with TRBJ1-1; 7 positions match TRBD1. CDR3 length equals 16 residues. Trimming removed 5 bases from V and 2 bases from J; junction bases left unmatched: 11. Looked up from germline, CDR1 is SGHVS and CDR2 is FNYEAQ. CDR3 loop: CASSRLPGQINTEAFF. CDR3 nucleotides: TGTGCCAGCAGCCGGCTACCGGGACAGATAAACACTGAAGCTTTCTTT.

This rearrangement joins TRBV28 to TRBJ2-6; possible D gene TRBD2, 7 bases. Germline V lookup: CDR1 MDHEN, CDR2 SYDVKM. Between the trimmed V and J ends, which lost 3 bases and 9 bases, there was a span of 15 bases. This CDR3 region has 15 residues. This CDR3 reads CASSFSGGTVNVLTF. In DNA, the CDR3 is TGTGCCAGCAGTTTCTCGGGGGGCACTGTCAACGTCCTGACTTTC.

V is TRBV20-1 and J is TRBJ2-5; D may be TRBD2 (5 bases). The CDR3 runs 13 residues. Germline assignment: CDR1 DFQATT and CDR2 SNEGSKA (reference sequence). V shed 3 bases and J shed 0 bases, with 8 bases lying between them. CDR3 coding DNA: TGCAGTGCTAGCGGGATGTACCAAGAGACCCAGTACTTC. Protein sequence: CSASGMYQETQYF.

This clonotype was recorded at least ten times. This chain joins TRBV7-8 and TRBJ2-7; 12 bases align to TRBD2. Germline V gene data show CDR1 as SGHVS and CDR2 as FQNEAQ. The CDR3 is 15 amino acids. After removal of 4 bases from V and 4 bases from J, the junction contained 5 bases not matched to a gene. CDR3 DNA: TGTGCCAGCAGCTCAGCGACTAGCGGGGGATACGAGCAGTACTTC. Its protein product is CASSSATSGGYEQYF. Variable domain in full (rest from reference TRBV7-8 and TRBJ2-7): GAGVSQSPRYKVAKRGQDVALRCDPISGHVSLFWYQQALGQGPEFLTYFQNEAQLDKSGLPSDRFFAERPEGSVSTLKIQRTQQEDSAVYLCASSSATSGGYEQYFGPGTRLTVT.

In its sample, this clonotype was seen once. This chain links TRBV19 with TRBJ2-2; possibly TRBD1 for D (7 bases). There are 13 residues in the CDR3. Germline V gives CDR1 LNHDA, CDR2 SQIVND (reference sequence). V was cut by 8 bases and J by 4 bases, with 11 bases left in between. The CDR3 protein is CASAGQLTGELFF. CDR3 DNA: TGTGCCAGTGCGGGACAGCTCACCGGGGAGCTGTTTTTT. The full variable domain, its missing parts supplied by reference TRBV19 and TRBJ2-2, is DGGITQSPKYLFRKEGQNVTLSCEQNLNHDAMYWYRQDPGQGLRLIYYSQIVNDFQKGDIAEGYSVSREKKESFPLTVTSAQKNPTAFYLCASAGQLTGELFFGEGSRLTVL.